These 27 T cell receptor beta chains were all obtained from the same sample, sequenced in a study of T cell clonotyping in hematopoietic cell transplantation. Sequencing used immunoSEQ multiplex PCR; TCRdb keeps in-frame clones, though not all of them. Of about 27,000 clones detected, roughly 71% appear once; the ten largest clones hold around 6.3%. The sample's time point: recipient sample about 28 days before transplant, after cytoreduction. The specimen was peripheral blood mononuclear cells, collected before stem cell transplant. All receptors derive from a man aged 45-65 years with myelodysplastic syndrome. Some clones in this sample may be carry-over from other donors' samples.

The CDR3 sequence is CASSSDRGTGELFF. In DNA, the CDR3 is TGTGCCAGCAGCAGTGACAGGGGTACCGGGGAGCTGTTTTTT. This chain links TRBV6-5 with TRBJ2-2, with TRBD1 identical over 8 bases. Trimming cost V 6 bases and J 5 bases; bases outside gene matches: 5. The CDR3 totals 14 residues. Germline assignment: CDR1 MNHEY and CDR2 SVGAGI.

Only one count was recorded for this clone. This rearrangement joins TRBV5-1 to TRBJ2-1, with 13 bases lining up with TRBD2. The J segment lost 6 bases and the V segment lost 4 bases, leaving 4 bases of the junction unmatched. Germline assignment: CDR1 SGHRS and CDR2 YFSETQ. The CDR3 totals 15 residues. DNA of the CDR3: TGCGCCAGCAGCCCGGGACTAGCGGGGAGCAATGAGCAGTTCTTC. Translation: CASSPGLAGSNEQFF.

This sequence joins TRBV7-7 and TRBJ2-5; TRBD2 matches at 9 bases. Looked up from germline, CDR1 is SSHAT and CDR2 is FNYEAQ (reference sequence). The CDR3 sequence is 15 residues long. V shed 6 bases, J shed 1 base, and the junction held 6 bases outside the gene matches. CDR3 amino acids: CASSRLAEAQETQYF. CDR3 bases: TGTGCCAGCAGTCGACTAGCGGAGGCCCAAGAGACCCAGTACTTC. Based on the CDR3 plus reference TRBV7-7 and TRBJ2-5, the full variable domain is GAGVSQSPRYKVTKRGQDVTLRCDPISSHATLYWYQQALGQGPEFLTYFNYEAQPDKSGLPSDRFSAERPEGSISTLTIQRTEQRDSAMYRCASSRLAEAQETQYFGPGTRLLVL.

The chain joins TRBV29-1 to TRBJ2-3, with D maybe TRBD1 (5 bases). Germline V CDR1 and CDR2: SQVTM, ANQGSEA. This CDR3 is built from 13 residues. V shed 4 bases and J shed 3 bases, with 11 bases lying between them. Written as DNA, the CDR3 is TGCAGCGTTGGACAGTTGGGGACAGATACGCAGTATTTT. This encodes CSVGQLGTDTQYF.

DNA of the CDR3: TGCGCCAGCAGCTTCGAAATCCGGGACAGCATCTACAATGAGCAGTTCTTC. It specifies CASSFEIRDSIYNEQFF. The V gene is TRBV5-1, the J gene TRBJ2-1, with TRBD1 matching 7 bases. The CDR3 extends over 17 amino acids. The ends lost 2 bases at V and 3 bases at J; junction bases unmatched: 11. The germline V gene encodes CDR1 SGHRS and CDR2 YFSETQ.

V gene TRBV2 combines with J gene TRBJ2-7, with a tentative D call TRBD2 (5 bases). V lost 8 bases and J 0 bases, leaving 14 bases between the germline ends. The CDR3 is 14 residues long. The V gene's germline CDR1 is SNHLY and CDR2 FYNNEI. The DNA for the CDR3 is TGTGCCAGCCTCACTAGACCTAGCTCCTACGAGCAGTACTTC. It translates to CASLTRPSSYEQYF.

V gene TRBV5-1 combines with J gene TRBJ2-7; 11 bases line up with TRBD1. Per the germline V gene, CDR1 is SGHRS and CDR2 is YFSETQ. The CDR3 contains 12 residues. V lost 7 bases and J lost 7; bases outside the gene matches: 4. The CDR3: CASGTGGWEQYF. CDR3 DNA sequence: TGCGCCAGCGGGACAGGGGGTTGGGAGCAGTACTTC.

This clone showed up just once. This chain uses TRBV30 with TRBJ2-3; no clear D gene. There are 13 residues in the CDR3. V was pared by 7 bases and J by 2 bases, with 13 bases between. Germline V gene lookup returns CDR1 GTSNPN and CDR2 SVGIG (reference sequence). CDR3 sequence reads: CASSIKPTDTQYF. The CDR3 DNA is TGTGCCTCCTCCATAAAGCCCACAGATACGCAGTATTTT. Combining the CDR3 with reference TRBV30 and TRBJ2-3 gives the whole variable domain SQTIHQWPATLVQPVGSPLSLECTVEGTSNPNLYWYRQAAGRGLQLLFYSVGIGQISSEVPQNLSASRPQDRQFILSSKKLLLSDSGFYLCASSIKPTDTQYFGPGTRLTVL.

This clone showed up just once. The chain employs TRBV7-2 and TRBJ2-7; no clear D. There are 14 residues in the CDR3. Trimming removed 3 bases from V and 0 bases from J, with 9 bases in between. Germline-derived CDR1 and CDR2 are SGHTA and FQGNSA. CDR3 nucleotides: TGTGCCAGCAGCTTCGATCCGGGCTCCTACGAGCAGTACTTC. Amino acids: CASSFDPGSYEQYF.

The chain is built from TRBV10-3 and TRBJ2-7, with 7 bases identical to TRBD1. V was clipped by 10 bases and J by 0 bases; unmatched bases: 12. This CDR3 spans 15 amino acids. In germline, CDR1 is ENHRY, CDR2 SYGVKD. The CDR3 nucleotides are TGTGCCAGATTACTGGACAGGCCCCGCTCCTACGAGCAGTACTTC. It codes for CARLLDRPRSYEQYF.

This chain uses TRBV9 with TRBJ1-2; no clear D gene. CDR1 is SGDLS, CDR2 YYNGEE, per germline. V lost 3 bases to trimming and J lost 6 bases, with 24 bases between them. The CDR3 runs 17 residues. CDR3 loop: CASSDLERLLLSNGYTF. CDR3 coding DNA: TGTGCCAGCAGCGATTTGGAACGCCTACTACTCAGTAATGGCTACACCTTC.

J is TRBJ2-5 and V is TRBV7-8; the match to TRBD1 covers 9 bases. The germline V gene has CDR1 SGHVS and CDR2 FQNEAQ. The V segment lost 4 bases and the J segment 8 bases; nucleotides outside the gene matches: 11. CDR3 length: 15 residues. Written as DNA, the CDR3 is TGTGCCAGCAGCTCTCAGCCGGGACAGGGCCCTACCCAGTACTTC. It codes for CASSSQPGQGPTQYF.

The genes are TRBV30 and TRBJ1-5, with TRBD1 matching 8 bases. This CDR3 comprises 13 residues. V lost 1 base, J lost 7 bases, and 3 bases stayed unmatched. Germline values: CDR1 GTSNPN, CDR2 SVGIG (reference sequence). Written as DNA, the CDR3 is TGTGCCTGGAGTGGACAGGGGCAACAGCCCCAGCATTTT. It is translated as CAWSGQGQQPQHF.

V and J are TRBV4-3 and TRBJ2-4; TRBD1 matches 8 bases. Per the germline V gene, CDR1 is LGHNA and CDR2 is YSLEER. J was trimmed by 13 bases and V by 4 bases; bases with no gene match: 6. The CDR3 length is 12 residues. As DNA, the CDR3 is TGCGCCAGCAGCCGAACAGGGGGGACGCAGTACTTC. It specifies CASSRTGGTQYF.

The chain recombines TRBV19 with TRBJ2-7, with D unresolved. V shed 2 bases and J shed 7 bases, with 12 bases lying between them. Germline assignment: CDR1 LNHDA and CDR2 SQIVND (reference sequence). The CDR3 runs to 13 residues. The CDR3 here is CASSIQAASEQYF. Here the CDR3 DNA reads TGTGCCAGTAGTATACAGGCGGCGAGTGAGCAGTACTTC.

CDR3 region: CSVFSPDTQYF. CDR3 nucleotide sequence: TGCAGTGTTTTTAGCCCCGATACGCAGTATTTT. The chain recombines TRBV20-1 with TRBJ2-3, with no clear D. Germline values: CDR1 DFQATT, CDR2 SNEGSKA (reference sequence). The V end lost 7 bases, the J end lost 6 bases, and 11 bases lay between the germline ends. This CDR3 has 11 amino acids.

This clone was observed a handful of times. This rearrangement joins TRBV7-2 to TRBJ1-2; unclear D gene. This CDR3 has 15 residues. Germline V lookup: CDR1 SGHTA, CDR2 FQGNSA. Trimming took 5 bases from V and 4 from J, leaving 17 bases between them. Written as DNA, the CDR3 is TGTGCCAGCAGCGAAGATGGACGTTATGGCTATGGCTACACCTTC. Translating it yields CASSEDGRYGYGYTF. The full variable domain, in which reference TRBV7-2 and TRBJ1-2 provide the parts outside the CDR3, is GAGVSQSPSNKVTEKGKDVELRCDPISGHTALYWYRQSLGQGLEFLIYFQGNSAPDKSGLPSDRFSAERTGGSVSTLTIQRTQQEDSAVYLCASSEDGRYGYGYTFGSGTRLTVV.

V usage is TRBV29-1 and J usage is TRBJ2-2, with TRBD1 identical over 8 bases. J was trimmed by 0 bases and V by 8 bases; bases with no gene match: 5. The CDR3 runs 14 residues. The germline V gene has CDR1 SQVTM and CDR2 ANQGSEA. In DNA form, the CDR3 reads TGCAGCACCCGGACAGGGACGAACACCGGGGAGCTGTTTTTT. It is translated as CSTRTGTNTGELFF.

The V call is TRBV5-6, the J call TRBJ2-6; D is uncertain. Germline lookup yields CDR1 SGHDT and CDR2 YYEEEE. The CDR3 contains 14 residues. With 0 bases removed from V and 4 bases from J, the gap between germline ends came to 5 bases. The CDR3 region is CASSLVSGANVLTF. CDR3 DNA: TGTGCCAGCAGCTTGGTTTCCGGGGCCAACGTCCTGACTTTC.

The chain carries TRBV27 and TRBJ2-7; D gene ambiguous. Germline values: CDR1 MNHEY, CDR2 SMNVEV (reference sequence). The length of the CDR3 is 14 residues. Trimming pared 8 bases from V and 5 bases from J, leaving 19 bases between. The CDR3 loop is CASSPVRIDHEQYF. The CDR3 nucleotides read TGTGCCAGCTCCCCGGTCAGGATAGATCACGAGCAGTACTTC.

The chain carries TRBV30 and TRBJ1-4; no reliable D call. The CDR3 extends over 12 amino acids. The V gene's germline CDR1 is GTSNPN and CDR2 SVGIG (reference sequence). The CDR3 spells CAFRVRGEKLFF. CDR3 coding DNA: TGTGCTTTTCGGGTCAGAGGGGAAAAACTGTTTTTT.

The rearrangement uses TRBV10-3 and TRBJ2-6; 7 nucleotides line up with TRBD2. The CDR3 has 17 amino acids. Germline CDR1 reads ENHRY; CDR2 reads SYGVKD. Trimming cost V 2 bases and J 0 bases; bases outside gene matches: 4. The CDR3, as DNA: TGTGCCATCAGTGAGCCGGGGGGTAACTCTGGGGCCAACGTCCTGACTTTC. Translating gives CAISEPGGNSGANVLTF.

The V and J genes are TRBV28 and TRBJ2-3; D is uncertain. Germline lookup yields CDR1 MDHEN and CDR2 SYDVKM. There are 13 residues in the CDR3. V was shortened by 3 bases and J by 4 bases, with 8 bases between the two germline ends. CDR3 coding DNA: TGTGCCAGCAGTTTTCAAGCAGCAGATACGCAGTATTTT. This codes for CASSFQAADTQYF.

The CDR3 loop is CASSLPGQTNSPLHF. In DNA form, the CDR3 reads TGCGCCAGCAGCTTACCGGGACAGACAAATTCACCCCTCCACTTT. The rearrangement uses TRBV5-1 and TRBJ1-6; TRBD1 agrees at 7 bases. Unmatched junction bases numbered 6, after V lost 2 bases and J lost 7 bases. The germline CDR1 and CDR2 sequences are SGHRS and YFSETQ. The length of the CDR3 is 15 residues.

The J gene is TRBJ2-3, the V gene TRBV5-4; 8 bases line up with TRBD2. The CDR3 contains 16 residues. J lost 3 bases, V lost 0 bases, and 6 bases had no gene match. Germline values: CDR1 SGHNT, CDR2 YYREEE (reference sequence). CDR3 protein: CASSLALLAETDTQYF. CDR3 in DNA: TGTGCCAGCAGCTTGGCCCTACTAGCGGAAACAGATACGCAGTATTTT.

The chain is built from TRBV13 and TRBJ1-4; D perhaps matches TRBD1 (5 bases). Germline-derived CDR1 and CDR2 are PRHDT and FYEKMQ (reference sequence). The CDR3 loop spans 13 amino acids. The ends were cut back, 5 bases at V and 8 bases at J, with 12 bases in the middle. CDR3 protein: CASSQGPAEKLFF. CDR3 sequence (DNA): TGTGCCAGCAGCCAGGGACCCGCGGAAAAACTGTTTTTT.

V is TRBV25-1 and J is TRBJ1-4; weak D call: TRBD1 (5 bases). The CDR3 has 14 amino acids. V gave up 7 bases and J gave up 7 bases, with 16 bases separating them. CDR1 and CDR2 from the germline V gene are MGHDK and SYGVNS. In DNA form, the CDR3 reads TGTGCCAGCACTAATCGAAGGGGAAGTGAAAAACTGTTTTTT. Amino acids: CASTNRRGSEKLFF.